The source of this T cell receptor (beta chain) is a study of blood T cell repertoires in COVID-19 (dated by TCRdb to about 2020). Regarding the research as a whole: Samples from collaborators originated in the United States, Italy and Spain and spanned both the acute and convalescent phases of COVID-19. The material from the prospective study consisted of cDNA or gDNA derived from T cells, B-cell-depleted T cells, or PBMCs. Deeply sampled blood TCRbeta repertoires from subjects exposed to, actively infected with, or recovered from COVID-19 were included in the dataset. The repertoires were released in a freely available public database intended as a resource for research on the immune response to SARS-CoV-2. The samples were drawn from two sources: the first 160 participants of the ongoing ImmuneRACE study, and 1,200 or so subjects contributed by 6 global collaborators. The sample metadata nearly always contained a de-identified subject ID, COVID-19 status, age in years and sex. Where HLA class I and class II types were available, the types were taken from metadata supplied by the sample provider, not from assay-based typing. Results the study describes overall, beyond this receptor: Clinical and demographic metadata were provided uncurated, with the amount varying by source and participant.

Whole blood was collected in K2EDTA tubes by collaborating institutions according to the institutions' own protocols. For TCRbeta analysis, collaborators shipped samples as frozen whole blood, isolated PBMCs, or DNA extracted from either of those sample types. TCRbeta CDR3 regions were amplified from genomic DNA by means of the immunoSEQ Assay, a bias-controlled multiplex PCR. The published analysis was carried out like this. Nucleated cell counts per sample were estimated from amplification of reference gene primers within the assay. Sequence reads were collapsed and filtered to measure the absolute abundance of every unique TCRbeta CDR3 rearrangement. For each sample, productive Simpson clonality was calculated as the square root of Simpson's diversity index across productive rearrangements. Imported from immuneACCESS, the table was reduced by TCRdb to in-frame sequences with V and J called. These copies leave out some clones; in studies compared against another copy, an unresolved V gene accounts for under half, and the cause of the remainder is not known. For V, J and clone size, that table is used; D and trimming come from the DNA. Counted in this sample were 150,000 or so clones; 88% of them appeared once. The top ten constitute approximately 1.4% of the sample.

As for this clone: Its antigen remains unidentified. Nothing much larger sits one base from this clone, and base qualities are not available.

The CDR3, cysteine through phenylalanine, is 15 amino acids long. Just CDR3 DNA is preserved here, 45 bases in frame from base 1. V and J lose 10 bases and 1 base, and a span of 16 bases separates them. CDR1 and CDR2 (MDHEN, SYDVKM) derive from the germline V gene. Material for sequencing was peripheral blood. The chain uses TRBV28 and TRBJ2-2; TRBD1 is a possible D gene, resting on 6 matching bases. The clonotype comes from a woman in her fifties or sixties with acute or convalescent COVID-19. The DNA sequence reads TGTGCCACCAAATCACCGACAGGGAACACCGGGGAGCTGTTTTTT. The resulting protein is CATKSPTGNTGELFF.